Listed below are T cell receptor beta chains from one sample, sequenced in a study of blood T cell repertoires in COVID-19. The method was immunoSEQ multiplex PCR; TCRdb's version includes in-frame clones alone and lacks a portion of them. The sample lists approximately 92,000 clones, around 80% occurring once. Material: peripheral blood. These receptors were obtained from an older man with acute or convalescent COVID-19. Each CDR3 is given with its conserved first and last residue. D genes are given only for firm matches. Rows may omit the clone size; those that give it use once, few, many or a size class.

v_gene	d_gene	j_gene	abundance	CDR3nt	CDR3aa
TRBV5-1	-	TRBJ2-1	-	TGCGCCAGCAGCTTGGTTTCTAGCGTGAATGAGCAGTTCTTC	CASSLVSSVNEQFF
TRBV5-6	TRBD2	TRBJ2-2	-	TGTGCCAGCAGCTTAGCGGGGGGATTCACCGGGGAGCTGTTTTTT	CASSLAGGFTGELFF
TRBV19	TRBD2	TRBJ2-1	-	TGTGCCAGTAAGACGGGACTAGCGGGAGGGGATGAGCAGTTCTTC	CASKTGLAGGDEQFF
TRBV6-2/TRBV6-3	-	TRBJ2-7	-	TGTGCCAGCAGTTCCCCGGCGGTGGTCTACGAGCAGTACTTC	CASSSPAVVYEQYF
TRBV29-1	TRBD1	TRBJ2-7	-	TGCAGCGTTGAGGACAGGGGCGCCTACGAGCAGTACTTC	CSVEDRGAYEQYF
TRBV5-6	-	TRBJ2-7	few	TGTGCCAGCAGCTTGCCCTTTGCAGGGCCCAGCTCCTACGAGCAGTACTTC	CASSLPFAGPSSYEQYF
TRBV28	-	TRBJ2-5	-	TGTGCCAGCAGTTTAAGCCTAGCCCAGTACTTC	CASSLSLAQYF
TRBV3-1/TRBV3-2	TRBD1	TRBJ1-1	-	TGTGCCAGCATCCTATCCGGGACAGTGAACACTGAAGCTTTCTTT	CASILSGTVNTEAFF
TRBV6-5	-	TRBJ1-1	-	TGTGCCAGCACCAAAGGGGTACAGTCTGAAGCTTTCTTT	CASTKGVQSEAFF
TRBV7-8	-	TRBJ2-7	-	TGTGCCAGCAGCTGGGGGCGGAGTTCCTACGAGCAGTACTTC	CASSWGRSSYEQYF
TRBV2	TRBD2	TRBJ2-3	few	TGTGCCAGCCAGACTAGCGGGGCCACAGATACGCAGTATTTT	CASQTSGATDTQYF
TRBV28	-	TRBJ1-5	few	TGTGCCAGCAGTTTGGCTAACGGGGGGTATTTTAGCAATCAGCCCCAGCATTTT	CASSLANGGYFSNQPQHF
TRBV19	-	TRBJ2-1	-	TGTGCCAGTAGTATTCAGTGGCGGAGCTCCTACAATGAGCAGTTCTTC	CASSIQWRSSYNEQFF
TRBV5-8	TRBD1	TRBJ2-1	-	TGTGCCAGCAGCCCCTTGCGAGGCGGGACAGGGCCCAATGAGCAGTTCTTC	CASSPLRGGTGPNEQFF
TRBV5-1	TRBD1	TRBJ1-1	-	TGCGCCAGCAGCTTGGGGACAGGCACGACTGAAGCTTTCTTT	CASSLGTGTTEAFF
TRBV18	-	TRBJ1-4	-	TGTGCCAGCTCCCCACTGGGACTCCAGAATGAAAAACTGTTTTTT	CASSPLGLQNEKLFF
TRBV19	-	TRBJ1-1	-	TGTGCCAGTAGTTCCCCAGGGGTCACTGAAGCTTTCTTT	CASSSPGVTEAFF
TRBV5-1	-	TRBJ2-2	-	TGCGCCAGCAGCTCCGGGATCGCGAACACCGGGGAGCTGTTTTTT	CASSSGIANTGELFF
TRBV5-4	-	TRBJ2-1	once	TGTGCCAGCAGCCCAGAGGCCCTCGATGAGCAGTTCTTC	CASSPEALDEQFF
TRBV29-1	-	TRBJ1-1	-	TGCAGCGTGAGGAGAGATTTGAACACTGAAGCTTTCTTT	CSVRRDLNTEAFF
TRBV11-2	-	TRBJ2-2	-	TGTGCCAGCAGCCGGAGGGGGAACACCGGGGAGCTGTTTTTT	CASSRRGNTGELFF
TRBV4-3	-	TRBJ1-2	-	TGCGCCAGCAGCCATCGGGGAGAGAACTATGGCTACACCTTC	CASSHRGENYGYTF
TRBV6-2/TRBV6-3	TRBD1	TRBJ2-5	once	TGTGCCAGCAGATACACAGGGGCAGGGGAGACCCAGTACTTC	CASRYTGAGETQYF
TRBV5-4	-	TRBJ1-1	-	TGTGCCAGCTTAGGACAGAAGGTCACTGAAGCTTTCTTT	CASLGQKVTEAFF
TRBV3-1/TRBV3-2	-	TRBJ2-7	-	TGTGCCAGCAGCCCCCAACAAGTGTACGAGCAGTACTTC	CASSPQQVYEQYF
TRBV7-9	-	TRBJ1-2	-	TGTGCCAGCAGCTCGACAGGACCTGGTGGCTACACCTTC	CASSSTGPGGYTF
TRBV5-5	TRBD2	TRBJ2-1	-	TGTGCCAGCAGCTTGGAACTAGCGGGAGTCAATGAGCAGTTCTTC	CASSLELAGVNEQFF
TRBV5-1	-	TRBJ2-2	-	TGCGCCAGCAGAGAGGTCACCGGGGAGCTGTTTTTT	CASREVTGELFF
TRBV18	-	TRBJ1-1	-	TGTGCCAGCTCACCAAACAGTCTCAACACTGAAGCTTTCTTT	CASSPNSLNTEAFF
TRBV10-3	TRBD1	TRBJ2-1	-	TGTGCCATCTCCCTGGGACAGGTCTACAATGAGCAGTTCTTC	CAISLGQVYNEQFF
TRBV19	TRBD1	TRBJ2-7	-	TGTGCCAGTAGCCCCAGGCCGGGACAGGGGGACGACGAGCAGTACTTC	CASSPRPGQGDDEQYF
TRBV4-1	TRBD1	TRBJ1-2	-	TGCGCCAGCAGCCAAGATCCTCCTAAAGCCGGGACAGCTGCTAACTATGGCTACACCTTC	CASSQDPPKAGTAANYGYTF
TRBV29-1	-	TRBJ1-1	-	TGCAGCGTTGAAGATTTAAAAGCTATTGAAGCTTTCTTT	CSVEDLKAIEAFF
TRBV9	-	TRBJ1-4	-	TGTGCCAGCAGCCAGGGGTTGGATGAAAAACTGTTTTTT	CASSQGLDEKLFF
TRBV30	-	TRBJ1-6	-	TGTGCCTGGAACAGCTTCCCAGGGCACGATAATTCACCCCTCCACTTT	CAWNSFPGHDNSPLHF
TRBV7-2	TRBD1	TRBJ1-2	-	TGTGCCAGCAGTCCTGGGACAGGGGGGAATGGCTACACCTTC	CASSPGTGGNGYTF
TRBV18	-	TRBJ1-5	-	TGTGCCAGCTCACCACCAGGGGTTGGGGCGCAGCCCCAGCATTTT	CASSPPGVGAQPQHF
TRBV5-6	-	TRBJ2-3	-	TGTGCCAGCAGCTTCACGGGCACAGATACGCAGTATTTT	CASSFTGTDTQYF
TRBV14	TRBD2	TRBJ2-3	-	TGTGCCAGCAGCCAGCGACTAGCGGGAGTGCAGGTCCAACCTAGCACAGATACGCAGTATTTT	CASSQRLAGVQVQPSTDTQYF
TRBV11-2	TRBD2	TRBJ2-3	once	TGTGCCAGCAGCTTAGGCCGACTAGCGGTTAGCACAGATACGCAGTATTTT	CASSLGRLAVSTDTQYF
TRBV9	-	TRBJ1-1	-	TGTGCCAGCAGCGTAAAAGGGGATACTGAAGCTTTCTTT	CASSVKGDTEAFF
TRBV10-2	-	TRBJ2-1	-	TGCGCCAGCAGTGATAACAGTGTCAATGAGCAGTTCTTC	CASSDNSVNEQFF
TRBV7-2	TRBD2	TRBJ2-1	-	TGTGCCAGCAGCTTAGTCCTGGCGGGAGTAGGAAATGAGCAGTTCTTC	CASSLVLAGVGNEQFF
TRBV28	-	TRBJ2-1	once	TGTGCCAGCAGTTTCGGGGACACTCTCCCCCCCTTCTTC	CASSFGDTLPPFF
TRBV5-1	-	TRBJ2-1	-	TGCGCCAGCAGCTTGGACTCTCCTGACTACAATGAGCAGTTCTTC	CASSLDSPDYNEQFF
TRBV10-3	TRBD1	TRBJ2-1	-	TGTGCCATCAGTGAGGACAGGGGGCAACTTATGTGGCAGTTCTTC	CAISEDRGQLMWQFF
TRBV4-3	TRBD1	TRBJ1-4	few	TGCGCCAGCAGCCAAGAGTTTAGACAGGGCGGTGAAAAACTGTTTTTT	CASSQEFRQGGEKLFF
TRBV18	-	TRBJ2-5	-	TGTGCCAGCTCACCACTACAGGGCCAGACCCAGTACTTC	CASSPLQGQTQYF
TRBV30	-	TRBJ1-2	-	TGTGCCTGGACGGAGTTCTCAGCTAACTATGGCTACACCTTC	CAWTEFSANYGYTF
TRBV12-3/TRBV12-4	-	TRBJ1-5	-	TGTGCCAGCAGCCCGGGTGTGGTGGAGCCCCAGCATTTT	CASSPGVVEPQHF
TRBV5-1	TRBD1	TRBJ1-6	-	TGCGCCAGCAGCTTGGCCACACAGGGGACGAATTCACCCCTCCACTTT	CASSLATQGTNSPLHF
TRBV19	-	TRBJ2-7	-	TGTGCCAGTAGTATCTCCGGGGGACTCTTCGACGAGCAGTACTTC	CASSISGGLFDEQYF